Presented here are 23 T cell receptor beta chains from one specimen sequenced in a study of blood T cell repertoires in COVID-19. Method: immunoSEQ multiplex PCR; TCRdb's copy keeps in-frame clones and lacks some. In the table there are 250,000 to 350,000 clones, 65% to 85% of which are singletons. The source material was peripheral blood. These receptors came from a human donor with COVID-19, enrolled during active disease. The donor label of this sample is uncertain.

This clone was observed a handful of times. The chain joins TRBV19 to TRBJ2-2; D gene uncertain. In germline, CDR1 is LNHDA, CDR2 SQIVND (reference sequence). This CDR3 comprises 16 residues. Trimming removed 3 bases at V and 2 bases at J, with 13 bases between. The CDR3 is CASSISSSSNTGELFF. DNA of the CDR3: TGTGCCAGTAGTATTTCCTCTTCGTCCAACACCGGGGAGCTGTTTTTT.

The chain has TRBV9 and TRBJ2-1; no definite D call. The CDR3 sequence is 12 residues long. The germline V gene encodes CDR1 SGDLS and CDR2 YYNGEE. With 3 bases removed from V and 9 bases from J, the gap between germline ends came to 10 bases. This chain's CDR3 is CASSGQPGEQFF. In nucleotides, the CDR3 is TGTGCCAGCAGCGGGCAGCCAGGTGAGCAGTTCTTC. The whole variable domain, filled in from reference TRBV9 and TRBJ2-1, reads DSGVTQTPKHLITATGQRVTLRCSPRSGDLSVYWYQQSLDQGLQFLIQYYNGEERAKGNILERFSAQQFPDLHSELNLSSLELGDSALYFCASSGQPGEQFFGPGTRLTVL.

The CDR3 loop is CATSRPSGGTDTQYF. In nucleotides, the CDR3 is TGTGCCACCAGCAGACCTAGCGGGGGCACAGATACGCAGTATTTT. The V call is TRBV15, the J call TRBJ2-3, with TRBD2 matching over 9 bases. Germline CDR1 and CDR2: LNHNV and YYDKDF (reference sequence). The CDR3 is 15 amino acids. V lost 2 bases, J lost 1 base, and 1 base stayed unmatched. Based on the CDR3 plus reference TRBV15 and TRBJ2-3, the full variable domain is DAMVIQNPRYQVTQFGKPVTLSCSQTLNHNVMYWYQQKSSQAPKLLFHYYDKDFNNEADTPDNFQSRRPNTSFCFLDIRSPGLGDTAMYLCATSRPSGGTDTQYFGPGTRLTVL.

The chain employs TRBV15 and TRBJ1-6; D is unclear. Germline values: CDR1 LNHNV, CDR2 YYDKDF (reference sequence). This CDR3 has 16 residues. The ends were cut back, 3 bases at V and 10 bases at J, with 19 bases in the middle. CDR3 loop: CATSRDLQGGLSPLHF. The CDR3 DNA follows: TGTGCCACCAGCAGGGACTTGCAAGGAGGGCTATCACCCCTCCACTTT.

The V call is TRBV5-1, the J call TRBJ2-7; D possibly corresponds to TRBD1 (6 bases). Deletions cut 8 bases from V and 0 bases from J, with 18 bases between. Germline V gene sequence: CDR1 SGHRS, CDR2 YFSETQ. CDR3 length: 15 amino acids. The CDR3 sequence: CASAATGVSSYEQYF. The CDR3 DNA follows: TGCGCCAGTGCAGCGACAGGTGTTAGCTCCTACGAGCAGTACTTC.

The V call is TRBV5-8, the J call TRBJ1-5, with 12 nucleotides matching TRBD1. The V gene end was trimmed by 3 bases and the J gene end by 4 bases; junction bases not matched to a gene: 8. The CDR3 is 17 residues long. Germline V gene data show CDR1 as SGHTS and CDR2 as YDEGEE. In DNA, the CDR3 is TGTGCCAGCAGCTCCCACCGGGACAGGGGGCGGAATCAGCCCCAGCATTTT. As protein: CASSSHRDRGRNQPQHF.

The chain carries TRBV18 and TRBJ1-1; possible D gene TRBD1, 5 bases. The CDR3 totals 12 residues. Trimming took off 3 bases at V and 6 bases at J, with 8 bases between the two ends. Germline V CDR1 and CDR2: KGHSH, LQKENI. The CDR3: CASSPGEAEAFF. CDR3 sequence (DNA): TGTGCCAGCTCACCGGGGGAGGCTGAAGCTTTCTTT.

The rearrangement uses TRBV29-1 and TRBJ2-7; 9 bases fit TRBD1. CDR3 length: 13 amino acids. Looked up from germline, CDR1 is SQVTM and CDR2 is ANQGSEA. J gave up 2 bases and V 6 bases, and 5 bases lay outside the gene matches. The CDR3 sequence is CSVRQGVTYEQYF. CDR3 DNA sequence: TGCAGCGTCCGACAGGGGGTCACCTACGAGCAGTACTTC.

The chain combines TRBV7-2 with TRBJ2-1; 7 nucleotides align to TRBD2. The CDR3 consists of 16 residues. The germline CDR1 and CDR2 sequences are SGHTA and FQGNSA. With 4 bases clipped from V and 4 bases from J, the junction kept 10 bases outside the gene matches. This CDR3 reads CASSWAASGAYNEQFF. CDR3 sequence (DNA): TGTGCCAGCAGCTGGGCGGCTAGCGGAGCTTACAATGAGCAGTTCTTC.

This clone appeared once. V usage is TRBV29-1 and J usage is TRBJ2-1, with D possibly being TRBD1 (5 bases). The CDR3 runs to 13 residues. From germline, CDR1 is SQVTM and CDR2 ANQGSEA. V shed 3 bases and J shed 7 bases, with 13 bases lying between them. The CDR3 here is CSVDSRELNEQFF. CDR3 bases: TGCAGCGTTGATTCCAGGGAATTGAATGAGCAGTTCTTC.

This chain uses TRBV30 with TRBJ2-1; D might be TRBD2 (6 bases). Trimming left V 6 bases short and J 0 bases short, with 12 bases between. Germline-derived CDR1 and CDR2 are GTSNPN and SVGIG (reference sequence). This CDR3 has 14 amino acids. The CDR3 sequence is CACAGGSSYNEQFF. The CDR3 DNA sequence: TGTGCCTGCGCCGGGGGTAGCTCCTACAATGAGCAGTTCTTC.

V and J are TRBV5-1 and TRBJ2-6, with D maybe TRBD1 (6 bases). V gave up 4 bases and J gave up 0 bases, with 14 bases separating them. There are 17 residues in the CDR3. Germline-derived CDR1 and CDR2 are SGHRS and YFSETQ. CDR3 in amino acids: CASSATGLGSGANVLTF. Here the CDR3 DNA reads TGCGCCAGCAGCGCGACAGGCTTGGGCTCTGGGGCCAACGTCCTGACTTTC.

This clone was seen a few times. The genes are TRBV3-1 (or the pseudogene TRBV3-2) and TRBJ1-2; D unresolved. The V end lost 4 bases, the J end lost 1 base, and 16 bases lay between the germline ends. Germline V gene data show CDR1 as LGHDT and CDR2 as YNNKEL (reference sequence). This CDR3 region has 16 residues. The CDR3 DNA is TGTGCCAGCAGCCGCCGGGTACTAGAAGTTAACTATGGCTACACCTTC. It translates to CASSRRVLEVNYGYTF.

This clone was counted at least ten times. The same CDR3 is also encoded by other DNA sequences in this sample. The CDR3 here is CASSPTSGQETQYF. CDR3 sequence (DNA): TGTGCCAGCAGCCCTACTAGTGGACAAGAGACCCAGTACTTC. The V and J genes are TRBV11-2 and TRBJ2-5, with D possibly TRBD2 on 5 matching bases. The CDR3 totals 14 residues. V lost 5 bases and J 2 bases, leaving 12 bases between the germline ends. CDR1 is SGHAT, CDR2 FQNNGV, per germline. The full variable domain, rest sourced from reference TRBV11-2 and TRBJ2-5, is EAGVAQSPRYKIIEKRQSVAFWCNPISGHATLYWYQQILGQGPKLLIQFQNNGVVDDSQLPKDRFSAERLKGVDSTLKIQPAKLEDSAVYLCASSPTSGQETQYFGPGTRLLVL.

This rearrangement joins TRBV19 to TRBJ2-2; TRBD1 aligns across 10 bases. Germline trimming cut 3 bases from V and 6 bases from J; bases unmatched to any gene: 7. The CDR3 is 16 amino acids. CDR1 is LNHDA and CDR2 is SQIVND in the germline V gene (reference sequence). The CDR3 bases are TGTGCCAGTAGTATCAGGGACAGGGGCCCACCCGGGGAGCTGTTTTTT. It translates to CASSIRDRGPPGELFF.

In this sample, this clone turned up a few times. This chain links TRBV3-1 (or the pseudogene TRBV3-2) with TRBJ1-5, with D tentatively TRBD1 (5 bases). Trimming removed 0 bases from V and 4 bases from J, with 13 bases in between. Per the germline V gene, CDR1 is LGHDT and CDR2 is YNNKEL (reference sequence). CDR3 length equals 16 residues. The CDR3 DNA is TGTGCCAGCAGCCAAGATCAGGGCAGTATAAATCAGCCCCAGCATTTT. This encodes CASSQDQGSINQPQHF.

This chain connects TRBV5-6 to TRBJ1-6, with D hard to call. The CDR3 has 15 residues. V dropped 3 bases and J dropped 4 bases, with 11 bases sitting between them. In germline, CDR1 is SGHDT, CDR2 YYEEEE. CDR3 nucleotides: TGTGCCAGCAGCTCCGGACCGGGGTATAATTCACCCCTCCACTTT. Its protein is CASSSGPGYNSPLHF.

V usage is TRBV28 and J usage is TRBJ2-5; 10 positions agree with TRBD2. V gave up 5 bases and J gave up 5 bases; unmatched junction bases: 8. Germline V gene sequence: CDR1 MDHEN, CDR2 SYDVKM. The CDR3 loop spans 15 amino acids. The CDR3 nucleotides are TGTGCCAGCAGTCTAATAGCGGGAGGAGGGGAGACCCAGTACTTC. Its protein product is CASSLIAGGGETQYF. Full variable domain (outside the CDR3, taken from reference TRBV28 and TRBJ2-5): DVKVTQSSRYLVKRTGEKVFLECVQDMDHENMFWYRQDPGLGLRLIYFSYDVKMKEKGDIPEGYSVSREKKERFSLILESASTNQTSMYLCASSLIAGGGETQYFGPGTRLLVL.

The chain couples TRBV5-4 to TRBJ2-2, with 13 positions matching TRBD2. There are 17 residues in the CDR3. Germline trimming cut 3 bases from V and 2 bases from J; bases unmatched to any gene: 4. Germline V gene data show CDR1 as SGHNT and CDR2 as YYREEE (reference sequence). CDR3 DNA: TGTGCCAGCAGCTCAGGGACTAGCGGGGCAAACACCGGGGAGCTGTTTTTT. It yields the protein CASSSGTSGANTGELFF.

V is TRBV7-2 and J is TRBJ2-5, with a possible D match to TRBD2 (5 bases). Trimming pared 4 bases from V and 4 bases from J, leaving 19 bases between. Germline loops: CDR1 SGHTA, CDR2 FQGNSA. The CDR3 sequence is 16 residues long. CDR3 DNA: TGTGCCAGCAGCTCCCAGGCGAGAGGGTTTTTAGAGACCCAGTACTTC. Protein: CASSSQARGFLETQYF.

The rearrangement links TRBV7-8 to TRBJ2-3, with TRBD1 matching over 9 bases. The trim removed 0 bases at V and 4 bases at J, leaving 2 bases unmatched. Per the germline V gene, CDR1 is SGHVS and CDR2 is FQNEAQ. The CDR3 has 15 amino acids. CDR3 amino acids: CASSLAGQGPDTQYF. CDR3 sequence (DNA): TGTGCCAGCAGCTTAGCGGGACAGGGCCCAGATACGCAGTATTTT. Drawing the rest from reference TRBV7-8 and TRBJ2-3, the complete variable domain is GAGVSQSPRYKVAKRGQDVALRCDPISGHVSLFWYQQALGQGPEFLTYFQNEAQLDKSGLPSDRFFAERPEGSVSTLKIQRTQQEDSAVYLCASSLAGQGPDTQYFGPGTRLTVL.

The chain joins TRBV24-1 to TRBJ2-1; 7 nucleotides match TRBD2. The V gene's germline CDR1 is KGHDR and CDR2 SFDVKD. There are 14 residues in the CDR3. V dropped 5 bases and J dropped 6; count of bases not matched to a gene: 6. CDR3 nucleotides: TGTGCCACCAGTGCATATTGGGAGGGCAATGAGCAGTTCTTC. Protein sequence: CATSAYWEGNEQFF.

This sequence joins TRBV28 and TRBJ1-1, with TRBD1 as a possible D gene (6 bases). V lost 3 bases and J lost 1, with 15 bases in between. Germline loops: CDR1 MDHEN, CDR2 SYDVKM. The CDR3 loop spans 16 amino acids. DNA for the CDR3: TGTGCCAGCAGTTTCCCCAGGGGCTCGGCGAACACTGAAGCTTTCTTT. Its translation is CASSFPRGSANTEAFF.